This entry lists 9 T cell receptor beta chains sequenced from one sample in a study of T-cell memory formation after mild COVID-19. Each CDR3 protein gets one entry after TCRdb re-called the 5' RACE reads with MiXCR. This table holds some 210,000 distinct CDR3 sequences, 27% found once. Input material: PBMCs or a T cell subset sorted from them (not recorded which). All receptors derive from an adult woman who had mild COVID-19 (a few samples of this study predate the infection). Cell type and time point are not known.

This clonotype was picked up a small number of times. V gene TRBV5-1 combines with J gene TRBJ2-7; D uncertain. V lost 5 bases to trimming and J lost 0 bases, with 12 bases between them. This CDR3 is built from 14 residues. Germline CDR1 SGHRS, CDR2 YFSETQ. The CDR3 sequence is CASSSLGHSYEQYF. In DNA form, the CDR3 reads TGCGCCAGCAGTTCCCTGGGTCACTCCTACGAGCAGTACTTC.

This chain uses TRBV18 with TRBJ1-6, with 9 bases identical to TRBD1. The length of the CDR3 is 16 residues. The J segment lost 10 bases and the V segment lost 1 base, leaving 8 bases of the junction unmatched. Germline CDR1 KGHSH, CDR2 LQKENI. The CDR3 here is CASSPRPDRGTSPLHF. The CDR3 nucleotides read TGTGCCAGCTCACCACGTCCGGACAGGGGTACCTCACCCCTCCACTTT.

The rearrangement links TRBV4-2 to TRBJ2-7; 7 nucleotides agree with TRBD1. This CDR3 is built from 13 residues. Germline values: CDR1 LGHNA, CDR2 YNFKEQ. J was trimmed by 7 bases and V by 4 bases; bases with no gene match: 7. The CDR3 nucleotides read TGTGCCAGCAGCCGAGCGGCAGGGGGAGAGCAGTACTTC. It translates to CASSRAAGGEQYF.

This clonotype has a handful of counts. The chain uses TRBV29-1 and TRBJ2-6; D might be TRBD1 or TRBD2, each matching 6 bases. In germline, CDR1 is SQVTM, CDR2 ANQGSEA. The CDR3 length is 16 residues. Trimming shortened V by 6 bases and J by 2 bases, and 17 bases separated the two germline ends. CDR3 in DNA: TGCAGCGTCTCCGGGGGCGCAAGCACTGGGGCCAACGTCCTGACTTTC. It yields the protein CSVSGGASTGANVLTF.

The chain combines TRBV5-6 with TRBJ2-7, with TRBD1 as a possible D gene (5 bases). V lost 4 bases and J lost 4, with 21 bases in between. This CDR3 has 16 amino acids. Germline V gene data show CDR1 as SGHDT and CDR2 as YYEEEE. The CDR3, as DNA: TGTGCCAGCAGCGAGGTTACAGGCCTGAGGATTTACGAGCAGTACTTC. This gives the protein CASSEVTGLRIYEQYF. Using reference TRBV5-6 and TRBJ2-7 for the parts outside the CDR3, the full variable domain is DAGVTQSPTHLIKTRGQQVTLRCSPKSGHDTVSWYQQALGQGPQFIFQYYEEEERQRGNFPDRFSGHQFPNYSSELNVNALLLGDSALYLCASSEVTGLRIYEQYFGPGTRLTVT.

The chain employs TRBV10-3 and TRBJ2-5; 7 bases match TRBD2. This CDR3 has 13 residues. V lost 8 bases, J lost 1 base, and 4 bases stayed unmatched. The germline V gene has CDR1 ENHRY and CDR2 SYGVKD. The CDR3 sequence: CAIGGSVQETQYF. The CDR3 coding sequence is TGTGCCATCGGCGGGAGTGTCCAAGAGACCCAGTACTTC.

This clonotype has just a few counts. The gene calls are TRBV7-9 and TRBJ2-7; 11 bases match TRBD2. Germline lookup yields CDR1 SEHNR and CDR2 FQNEAQ (reference sequence). CDR3 length: 15 amino acids. V trimming: 4 bases; J trimming: 5 bases; junction bases outside the gene matches: 7. The chain's CDR3 is CASSSVASGGNEQYF. CDR3 nucleotides: TGTGCCAGCAGCTCCGTGGCTAGCGGGGGGAACGAGCAGTACTTC.

In this sample, this clonotype turned up a few times. The chain couples TRBV5-4 to TRBJ2-1, with 7 bases lining up with TRBD1. V shed 4 bases, J shed 9 bases, and the junction held 4 bases outside the gene matches. The V gene's germline CDR1 is SGHNT and CDR2 YYREEE (reference sequence). This CDR3 comprises 12 residues. CDR3 DNA: TGTGCCAGCAGCGCTCCAGGGGGTGAGCAGTTCTTC. Protein: CASSAPGGEQFF. Variable domain in full (rest from reference TRBV5-4 and TRBJ2-1): ETGVTQSPTHLIKTRGQQVTLRCSSQSGHNTVSWYQQALGQGPQFIFQYYREEENGRGNFPPRFSGLQFPNYSSELNVNALELDDSALYLCASSAPGGEQFFGPGTRLTVL.

The chain employs TRBV7-9 and TRBJ2-3, with unresolved D. Between the trimmed V and J ends, which lost 4 bases and 2 bases, there was a span of 7 bases. The CDR3 runs 13 residues. Germline V gene lookup returns CDR1 SEHNR and CDR2 FQNEAQ (reference sequence). The CDR3 protein is CASSSPPTDTQYF. The CDR3 bases are TGTGCCAGCAGCTCCCCCCCCACAGATACGCAGTATTTT.